This T cell receptor beta chain emerged from a study of T cells in women clearing cervical HPV infection. Comment on this clone: One end of the junction does not line up with germline, which may come from a read error. Read coverage stops 3 residues before the CDR3 terminus; the germline J gene supplies the remainder.

Per the germline V gene, CDR1 is SSHAT and CDR2 is FNYEAQ (reference sequence). CDR3 length: 14 amino acids. The method was immunoSEQ multiplex PCR; TCRdb's version includes in-frame clones alone and lacks a portion of them. In total, the table holds over 35,000 clones. This TCR came from a woman aged 18 to 75 with a cervical HPV16 infection that either progressed to CIN3+ or cleared (not recorded which). The chain links TRBV7-7 to TRBJ2-1, with D perhaps matching TRBD1 (5 bases). Specimen: blood buffy coat. CDR3 bases read: TGTGCTAGCAGCTCTGACAGAAAGAACAATGAG. Amino acids: CASSSDRKNNE. The CDR3 as a whole reads CASSSDRKNNEQFF. The complete variable domain, with remaining parts taken from reference TRBV7-7 and TRBJ2-1, reads GAGVSQSPRYKVTKRGQDVTLRCDPISSHATLYWYQQALGQGPEFLTYFNYEAQPDKSGLPSDRFSAERPEGSISTLTIQRTEQRDSAMYRCASSSDRKNNEQFFGPGTRLTVL.